This TCR beta chain was profiled in a study of neoadjuvant anti-PD-1 for oral cavity cancer. Regarding time point: after neoadjuvant nivolumab, at surgical resection. Sequencing was performed with immunoSEQ multiplex PCR; in TCRdb, only in-frame clones are kept and a portion is missing. The profile covers tens of thousands of clones, with 65% to 80% appearing a single time and roughly 4.9% taken by the ten largest. The source was PBMCs, collected after nivolumab (anti-PD-1) treatment. The source of this sequence is a person aged 40 to 85 with oral cavity squamous cell carcinoma.

CDR3 bases: TGTGCCAGCAGTTACGCGGGACAGTCCTACAATGAGCAGTTCTTC. As protein: CASSYAGQSYNEQFF. The rearrangement uses TRBV6-5 and TRBJ2-1, with D possibly matching TRBD1 (7 bases). V lost 2 bases and J lost 1, with 9 bases in between. CDR1 is MNHEY and CDR2 is SVGAGI in the germline V gene. The CDR3 has 15 residues.